The 4 T cell receptor beta chains listed next were all sequenced from one sample in a study of CD8 T cell repertoires and HIV-1 epitope variants. Assay used: immunoSEQ multiplex PCR; TCRdb lists only in-frame clones, some missing. The table has roughly 2,000 clones, approximately 70% seen once. No antigens are known for them. The sample consisted of cultured CD8+ T cells derived from PBMCs. The source is a male donor with HIV.

The chain carries TRBV4-3 and TRBJ1-1; the D gene is possibly TRBD1 (5 bases). The CDR3 loop spans 15 amino acids. The germline gives CDR1 LGHNA, CDR2 YSLEER. Between the trimmed V and J ends, which lost 0 bases and 1 base, there was a span of 9 bases. CDR3 sequence reads: CASSQDGGGNTEAFF. DNA of the CDR3: TGCGCCAGCAGCCAAGATGGGGGGGGGAACACTGAAGCTTTCTTT.

This clone was detected only a few times. As DNA, the CDR3 is TGCGCCAGCAGCTTGGACCCAAATCAATACGAGCAGTACTTC. This encodes CASSLDPNQYEQYF. The genes are TRBV5-1 and TRBJ2-7; D is undetermined. Germline V gene sequence: CDR1 SGHRS, CDR2 YFSETQ. Deletions cut 0 bases from V and 4 bases from J, with 11 bases between. This CDR3 contains 14 residues.

The rearrangement uses TRBV5-6 and TRBJ1-2; D may be TRBD1 (5 bases). Germline V gene data show CDR1 as SGHDT and CDR2 as YYEEEE. This CDR3 is 13 amino acids long. The V and J ends lost 1 base and 7 bases respectively, with 11 bases between them. In nucleotides, the CDR3 is TGTGCCAGCAGCTTGATCCTTCAGGGTGGCTACACCTTC. Its translation: CASSLILQGGYTF. The variable domain in full, with the rest retrieved from reference TRBV5-6 and TRBJ1-2, is DAGVTQSPTHLIKTRGQQVTLRCSPKSGHDTVSWYQQALGQGPQFIFQYYEEEERQRGNFPDRFSGHQFPNYSSELNVNALLLGDSALYLCASSLILQGGYTFGSGTRLTVV.

The V gene is TRBV4-3, the J gene TRBJ2-1, with 15 positions matching TRBD2. The CDR3 has 16 residues. CDR1 is LGHNA, CDR2 YSLEER, per germline. Trimming cost V 4 bases and J 4 bases; bases outside gene matches: 2. In DNA form, the CDR3 reads TGCGCCAGCAGCCGGACTAGCGGGGGGGATTACAATGAGCAGTTCTTC. This translates into CASSRTSGGDYNEQFF.